This entry describes one TCR beta chain. This entry comes from a study of blood T cell repertoires in COVID-19. Overall study context: Acute and convalescent COVID-19 specimens originated in the United States, Italy and Spain. The cDNA or gDNA used as material had been derived from T cells, B-cell-depleted T cells, or PBMCs.

V lost 8 bases, J lost 4 bases, and 6 bases stayed unmatched. Germline V gene sequence: CDR1 MNHEY, CDR2 SVGAGI. The CDR3 runs 13 residues. The authors' processing: It was from reference gene primer amplification that nucleated cell counts were estimated. The table came from immunoSEQ multiplex PCR; TCRdb's copy has only in-frame clones and leaves some out. That table is the source of V, J and clone size, and D and trimming were worked out from the DNA. The sample lists some 350,000 clones, about 88% occurring once. One Seattle source followed patients from active infection through their disease course.

The chain links TRBV6-5 to TRBJ1-2, with 8 bases aligning to TRBD1. The specimen sequenced was peripheral blood. This receptor was identified in a woman between 65 and 79 years old with COVID-19, enrolled during active disease. CDR3 coding DNA: TGTGCCAGCTATCTCGACAGGGGCTATGGCTACACCTTC. It encodes CASYLDRGYGYTF.